The next 4 T cell receptor beta chains were all read from a single sample in a study of beta chain features in type 1 diabetes (dated by TCRdb to 2017 to 2018). Preparation of the library involved the immunoSEQ multiplex PCR assay. The entire isolated RNA was reverse transcribed using the High Capacity cDNA Reverse Transcription Kit, and thus expressed TCRB transcripts were sequenced. This is the immuneACCESS table as TCRdb keeps it, with only in-frame sequences that have V and J called. A part of the clones is gone; compared with another copy, unresolved V genes explain less than half, and the rest is unexplained. This sample comprises about 370,000 clones, over 8.5% of them detected only once. The ten largest clones capture roughly 0.54% of the sample. What the work shows at the level of the full study, not this receptor alone: Type 1 diabetes patients showed a moderate but significant shortening of TCRB CDR3 length in all four CD4+ subsets.

No cognate antigen is known for these TCRs. Input material: central memory CD4+ T cells from blood. Receptor source: a man aged 25 to 45 with type 1 diabetes.

This clone showed up just a few times. The rearrangement uses TRBV5-1 and TRBJ1-4, with D possibly TRBD1 on 6 matching bases. V was trimmed by 2 bases and J by 1 base, leaving 9 bases between them. This CDR3 has 15 residues. CDR1 is SGHRS and CDR2 is YFSETQ in the germline V gene. CDR3 sequence: CASSFLQGTNEKLFF. In DNA form, the CDR3 reads TGCGCCAGCAGCTTCTTACAGGGAACTAATGAAAAACTGTTTTTT.

The chain couples TRBV5-1 to TRBJ1-1; no clear D. This CDR3 is built from 13 residues. Deletions cut 0 bases from V and 1 base from J, with 4 bases between. The V gene's germline CDR1 is SGHRS and CDR2 YFSETQ. CDR3 DNA sequence: TGCGCCAGCAGCTTGGGAGCGAACACTGAAGCTTTCTTT. It encodes CASSLGANTEAFF.

This clone came up a few times. The chain has TRBV7-2 and TRBJ2-5; no clear D gene. V lost 5 bases, J lost 0 bases, and 4 bases lay in between. Germline-derived CDR1 and CDR2 are SGHTA and FQGNSA. This CDR3 region has 12 residues. DNA of the CDR3: TGTGCCAGCAGCATGTACCAAGAGACCCAGTACTTC. This sequence encodes CASSMYQETQYF.

V is TRBV27 and J is TRBJ1-1; 7 bases align to TRBD1. Germline assignment: CDR1 MNHEY and CDR2 SMNVEV (reference sequence). V lost 5 bases and J lost 4; bases outside the gene matches: 10. This CDR3 has 15 amino acids. The CDR3 DNA follows: TGTGCCAGCAGTCCAAATCAGGGGGTTGGCACTGAAGCTTTCTTT. Its protein is CASSPNQGVGTEAFF.